This is a list of T cell receptor beta chains from one sample in a study of T cells after yellow fever vaccination. Each CDR3 protein is one row after TCRdb ran MiXCR on the 5' RACE reads. The data contain a few hundred thousand distinct CDR3 sequences, roughly 5.2% of them seen just once; the ten biggest clones take up roughly 3%. This specimen was CD4+ T cells sorted from PBMCs, taken on the day of the yellow fever booster vaccination. These receptors all stem from a young man who received the YFV17D yellow fever vaccine. CDR3s include the opening cysteine and the closing phenylalanine or tryptophan. A D gene is named only where the DNA matches it firmly. Rows give clone size only sometimes, using once, few, many, or a class for an expanded clone.

TRBJ1-1 TRBD1 TRBV3-1 NA CASSQTLTRDRGMAEAFF TGTGCCAGCAGCCAAACCTTAACTCGGGACAGGGGAATGGCTGAAGCTTTCTTT
TRBJ2-1 NA TRBV20-1 NA CSATEDPQRYNEQFF TGCAGTGCTACCGAGGACCCCCAAAGATACAATGAGCAGTTCTTC
TRBJ2-3 TRBD2 TRBV11-2 many CASSPSAGTSRDTQYF TGTGCCAGCAGTCCTTCCGCCGGGACTAGCCGAGATACGCAGTATTTT
TRBJ2-1 NA TRBV18 few CASSPGLVNEQFF TGTGCCAGCTCACCGGGACTCGTCAATGAGCAGTTCTTC
TRBJ2-1 TRBD1 TRBV5-4 NA CASRNPGQGGNEQFF TGTGCCAGCAGAAACCCGGGACAGGGAGGCAATGAGCAGTTCTTC
TRBJ2-7 NA TRBV11-2 many CASLFMIGNEQYF TGTGCCAGCCTCTTCATGATCGGCAACGAGCAGTACTTC
TRBJ2-5 NA TRBV18 NA CASSPQGTRETQYF TGTGCCAGCTCACCACAGGGAACCAGAGAGACCCAGTACTTC
TRBJ2-3 TRBD2 TRBV3-1 NA CASSQRLAGDTDTQYF TGTGCCAGCAGCCAGAGACTAGCGGGGGACACAGATACGCAGTATTTT
TRBJ1-1 NA TRBV18 few CASSLGPSPDTEAFF TGTGCCAGCTCACTAGGGCCTTCACCCGACACTGAAGCTTTCTTT
TRBJ1-4 NA TRBV12-3/TRBV12-4 few CASTKVEGEKLFF TGTGCCAGCACCAAAGTGGAGGGTGAAAAACTGTTTTTT
TRBJ1-2 NA TRBV13 few CASSLEPESLDYGYTF TGTGCCAGCAGCTTAGAACCAGAATCCTTGGACTATGGCTACACCTTC
TRBJ2-2 NA TRBV12-3/TRBV12-4 many CASRSYRGTGELFF TGTGCCAGCAGGTCCTACAGAGGCACCGGGGAGCTGTTTTTT
TRBJ2-5 TRBD2 TRBV5-1 many CASSRGTSGIQETQYF TGCGCCAGCAGCCGCGGTACTAGCGGGATCCAAGAGACCCAGTACTTC
TRBJ2-2 TRBD1 TRBV5-4 few CASSLAGGATGELFF TGTGCCAGCAGCTTGGCAGGGGGCGCAACCGGGGAGCTGTTTTTT
TRBJ2-1 TRBD2 TRBV7-2 many CASSLPPSGGEQFF TGTGCCAGCAGCTTACCCCCTAGCGGGGGTGAGCAGTTCTTC
TRBJ2-3 NA TRBV7-2 many CASSRTPGGGDTQYF TGTGCCAGCAGCCGTACCCCCGGTGGAGGGGATACGCAGTATTTT
TRBJ1-1 TRBD1 TRBV7-9 NA CASSVTGDDTEAFF TGTGCCAGCAGCGTCACAGGGGACGACACTGAAGCTTTCTTT
TRBJ2-5 NA TRBV7-2 few CASSFTGPQETQYF TGTGCCAGCAGTTTTACAGGGCCACAAGAGACCCAGTACTTC
TRBJ2-2 NA TRBV5-6 many CASSLRPGAKYTGELFF TGTGCCAGCAGCTTGAGACCGGGGGCAAAGTACACCGGGGAGCTGTTTTTT
TRBJ1-5 NA TRBV11-2 few CASSLESGGGGPQHF TGTGCCAGCAGCTTAGAATCCGGGGGCGGGGGGCCCCAGCATTTT
TRBJ2-3 NA TRBV5-1 many CASSSTVTTDTQYF TGCGCCAGCAGCTCAACTGTCACCACAGATACGCAGTATTTT
TRBJ2-5 NA TRBV3-1 NA CASSQDDGRETQYF TGTGCCAGCAGCCAAGACGATGGTCGAGAGACCCAGTACTTC
TRBJ1-6 NA TRBV25-1 NA CASRWTENSPLHF TGTGCCAGCAGATGGACCGAGAATTCACCCCTCCACTTT
TRBJ2-3 NA TRBV12-3/TRBV12-4 many CASRARWGALTDTQYF TGTGCCAGCAGGGCCCGGTGGGGGGCCCTCACAGATACGCAGTATTTT
TRBJ1-5 NA TRBV12-3/TRBV12-4 NA CASHPGYSNQPQHF TGTGCCAGCCATCCCGGTTATAGCAATCAGCCCCAGCATTTT
TRBJ1-1 TRBD1 TRBV20-1 few CSARKGAVNTEAFF TGCAGTGCTAGAAAGGGGGCGGTGAACACTGAAGCTTTCTTT
TRBJ1-5 TRBD1 TRBV7-8 NA CASSLYPAGTVSNQPQHF TGTGCCAGCAGCTTATACCCCGCCGGGACAGTTTCCAATCAGCCCCAGCATTTT
TRBJ1-6 NA TRBV20-1 few CSARDRTEVANSPLHF TGCAGTGCTAGAGATCGCACAGAAGTAGCTAATTCACCCCTCCACTTT
TRBJ1-1 NA TRBV5-1 few CASSADPSDTEAFF TGCGCCAGCAGCGCGGACCCATCGGACACTGAAGCTTTCTTT